This TCR beta chain derives from a study of STAT5B mutations in CD4+ large granular lymphocyte leukemia. Whole-study results and caveats: Top patient clones used TRBV06 genes more often: 8/27 versus 2/35 in controls. The CD4+ versus CD8+ T-LGLL clonality difference may reflect limited sample size. Patient CD4-sorted repertoires looked more clonal than healthy CD4+ repertoires, even without putative leukemic clones.

Clones were read by immunoSEQ multiplex PCR, and TCRdb kept only the in-frame ones, dropping some. The sample lists tens of thousands of clones, around two thirds seen once, with roughly 9.8% in the top ten. In germline, CDR1 is MNHNY, CDR2 SVGAGI (reference sequence). J gave up 3 bases and V 6 bases, and 7 bases lay outside the gene matches. This CDR3 is 15 amino acids long. A word on this clone: The antigen is not known.

Controls came from buffy coats of healthy blood donors. Sequenced material: CD4+ T cells from blood buffy coats. This TCR was sampled from a human donor in good health. The V gene is TRBV6-6, the J gene TRBJ1-4; 7 nucleotides line up with TRBD1. The DNA for the CDR3 is TGTGCCAGCAGGGCCTTGGACAGGCCTAATGAAAAACTGTTTTTT. Its translation is CASRALDRPNEKLFF.